This T cell receptor beta chain stems from a study of T cell repertoires in cytomegalovirus infection. Study-level results: Ex vivo, HLA-C-restricted CMV-specific TCR beta clonotypes prevailed over the rest of the response.

MiXCR, applied by TCRdb to the reads, yields one record per CDR3 protein. The sample shows approximately 990,000 distinct CDR3 sequences, around 29% of them seen only once. Germline V CDR1 and CDR2: SEHNR, FQNEAQ (reference sequence). With 3 bases clipped from V and 3 bases from J, the junction kept 8 bases outside the gene matches. CDR3 size: 16 residues. Comments on this clonotype: Its antigen is not known.

This chain connects TRBV7-9 to TRBJ2-7, with 10 bases lining up with TRBD2. The material sequenced was cultured CD8+ T cells from PBMCs, taken from culture after CMV antigen stimulation. This TCR derives from a human donor in good health (CMV status not recorded). Some clones in this sample may be carry-over from other donors' samples. In DNA, the CDR3 is TGTGCCAGCAGCTTCCCAAGGGCTAGCGGGGGCTACGAGCAGTACTTC. The encoded protein is CASSFPRASGGYEQYF.